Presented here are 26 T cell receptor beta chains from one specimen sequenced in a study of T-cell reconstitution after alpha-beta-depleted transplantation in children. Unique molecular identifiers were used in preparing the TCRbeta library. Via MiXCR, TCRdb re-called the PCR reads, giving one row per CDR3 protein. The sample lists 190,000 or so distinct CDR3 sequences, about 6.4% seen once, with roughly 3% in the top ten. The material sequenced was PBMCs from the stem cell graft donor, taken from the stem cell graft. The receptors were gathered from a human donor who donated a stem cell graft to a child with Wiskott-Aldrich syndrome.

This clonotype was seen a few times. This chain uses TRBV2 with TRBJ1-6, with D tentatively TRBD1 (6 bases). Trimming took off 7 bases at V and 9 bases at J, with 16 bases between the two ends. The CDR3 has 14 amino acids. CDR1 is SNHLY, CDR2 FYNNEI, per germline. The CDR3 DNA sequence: TGTGCCAGCACCCTTACAGGGCCCGGTTCACCCCTCCACTTT. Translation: CASTLTGPGSPLHF.

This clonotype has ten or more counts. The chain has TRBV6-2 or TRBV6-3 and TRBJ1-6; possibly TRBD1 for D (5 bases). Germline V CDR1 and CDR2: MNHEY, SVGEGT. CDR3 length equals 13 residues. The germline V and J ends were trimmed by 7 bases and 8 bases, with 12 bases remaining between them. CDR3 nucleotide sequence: TGTGCCAGCAAGGGATGGGGGGATTCACCCCTCCACTTT. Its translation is CASKGWGDSPLHF.

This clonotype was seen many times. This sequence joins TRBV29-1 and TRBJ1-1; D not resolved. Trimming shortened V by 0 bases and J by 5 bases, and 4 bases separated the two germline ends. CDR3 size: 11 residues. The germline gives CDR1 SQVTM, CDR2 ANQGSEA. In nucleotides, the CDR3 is TGCAGCGTTGAAGAATTTACTGAAGCTTTCTTT. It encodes CSVEEFTEAFF.

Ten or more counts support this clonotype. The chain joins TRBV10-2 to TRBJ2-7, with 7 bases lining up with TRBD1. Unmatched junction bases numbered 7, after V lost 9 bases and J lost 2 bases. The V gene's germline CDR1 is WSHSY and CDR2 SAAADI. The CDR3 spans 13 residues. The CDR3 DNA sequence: TGCGCCAGTCGAGGGACAGCTACCTACGAGCAGTACTTC. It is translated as CASRGTATYEQYF.

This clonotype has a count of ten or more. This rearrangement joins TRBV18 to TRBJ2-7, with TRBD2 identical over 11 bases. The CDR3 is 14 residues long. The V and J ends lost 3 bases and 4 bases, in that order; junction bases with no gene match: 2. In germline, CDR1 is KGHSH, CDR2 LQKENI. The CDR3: CASSPTSGVYEQYF. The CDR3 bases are TGTGCCAGCTCACCGACTAGCGGGGTATACGAGCAGTACTTC.

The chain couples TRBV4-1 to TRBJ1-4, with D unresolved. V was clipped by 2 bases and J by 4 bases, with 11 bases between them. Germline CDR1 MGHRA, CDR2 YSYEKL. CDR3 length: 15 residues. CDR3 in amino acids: CASSQTPADNEKLFF. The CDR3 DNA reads TGCGCCAGCAGCCAAACCCCAGCTGATAATGAAAAACTGTTTTTT.

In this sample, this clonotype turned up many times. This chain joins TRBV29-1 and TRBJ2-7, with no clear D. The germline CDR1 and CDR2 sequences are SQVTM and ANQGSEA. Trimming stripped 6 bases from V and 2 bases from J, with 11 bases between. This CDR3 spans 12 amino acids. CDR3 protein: CSVRWGTYEQYF. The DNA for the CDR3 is TGCAGCGTCCGATGGGGTACCTACGAGCAGTACTTC.

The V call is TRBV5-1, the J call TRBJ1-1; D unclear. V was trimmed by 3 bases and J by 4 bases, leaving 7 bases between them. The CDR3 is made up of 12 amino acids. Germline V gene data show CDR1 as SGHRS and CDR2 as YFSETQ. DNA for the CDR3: TGCGCCAGCAGCTCAAGGGCCACTGAAGCTTTCTTT. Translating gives CASSSRATEAFF.

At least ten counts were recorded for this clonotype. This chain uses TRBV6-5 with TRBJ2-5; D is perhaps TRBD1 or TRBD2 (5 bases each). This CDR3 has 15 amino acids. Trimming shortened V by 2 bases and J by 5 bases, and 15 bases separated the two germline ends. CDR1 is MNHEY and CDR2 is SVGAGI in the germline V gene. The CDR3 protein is CASSYGQRGGETQYF. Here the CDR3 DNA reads TGTGCCAGCAGTTACGGACAACGGGGCGGGGAGACCCAGTACTTC.

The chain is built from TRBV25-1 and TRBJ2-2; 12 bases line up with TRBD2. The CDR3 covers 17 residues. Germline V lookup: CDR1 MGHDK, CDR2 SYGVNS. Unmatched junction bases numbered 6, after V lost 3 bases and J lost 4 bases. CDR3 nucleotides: TGTGCCAGCAGTGAGCTAGCGGGAGGGCTTGGCACCGGGGAGCTGTTTTTT. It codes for CASSELAGGLGTGELFF.

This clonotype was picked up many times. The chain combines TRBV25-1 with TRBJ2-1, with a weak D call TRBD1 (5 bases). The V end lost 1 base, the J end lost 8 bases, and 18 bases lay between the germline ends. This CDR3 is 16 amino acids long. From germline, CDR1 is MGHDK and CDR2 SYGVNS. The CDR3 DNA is TGTGCCAGCAGTGAATTCGCTGGGGCGTCAACGTATGAGCAGTTCTTC. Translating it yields CASSEFAGASTYEQFF.

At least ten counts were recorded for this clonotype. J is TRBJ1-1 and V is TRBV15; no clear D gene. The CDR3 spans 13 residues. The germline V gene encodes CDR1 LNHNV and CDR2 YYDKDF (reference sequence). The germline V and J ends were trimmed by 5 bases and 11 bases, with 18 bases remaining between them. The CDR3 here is CATSVEGGGSAFF. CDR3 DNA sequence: TGTGCCACCAGCGTTGAGGGAGGTGGTAGCGCTTTCTTT.

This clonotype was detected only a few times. CDR3 bases: TGCGCCAGCAGCTTGAACAGGGGTCATGCCGGGGAGCTGTTTTTT. This sequence encodes CASSLNRGHAGELFF. The V call is TRBV5-1, the J call TRBJ2-2; TRBD1 aligns across 7 bases. This CDR3 region has 15 residues. V was clipped by 1 base and J by 6 bases; unmatched bases: 6. Germline V gene sequence: CDR1 SGHRS, CDR2 YFSETQ.

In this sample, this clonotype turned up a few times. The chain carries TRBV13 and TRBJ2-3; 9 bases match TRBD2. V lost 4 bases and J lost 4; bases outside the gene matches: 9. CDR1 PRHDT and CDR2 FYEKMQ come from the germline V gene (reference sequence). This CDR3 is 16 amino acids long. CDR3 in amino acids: CASSSSGLAIADTQYF. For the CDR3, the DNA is TGTGCCAGCAGCTCGTCGGGACTAGCAATCGCAGATACGCAGTATTTT. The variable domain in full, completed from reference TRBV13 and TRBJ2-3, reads AAGVIQSPRHLIKEKRETATLKCYPIPRHDTVYWYQQGPGQDPQFLISFYEKMQSDKGSIPDRFSAQQFSDYHSELNMSSLELGDSALYFCASSSSGLAIADTQYFGPGTRLTVL.

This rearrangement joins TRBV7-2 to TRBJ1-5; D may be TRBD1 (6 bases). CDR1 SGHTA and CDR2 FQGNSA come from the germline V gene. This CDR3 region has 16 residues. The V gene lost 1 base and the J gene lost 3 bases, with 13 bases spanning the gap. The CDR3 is CASSLEAGENNQPQHF. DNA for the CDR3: TGTGCCAGCAGCTTAGAAGCAGGGGAGAACAATCAGCCCCAGCATTTT.

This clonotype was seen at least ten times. This CDR3 reads CASSQDIGRAFEQFF. DNA for the CDR3: TGCGCCAGCAGCCAGGATATCGGGAGGGCCTTTGAGCAGTTCTTC. The rearrangement uses TRBV4-3 and TRBJ2-1; 8 nucleotides agree with TRBD2. The CDR3 covers 15 residues. Germline trimming cut 3 bases from V and 9 bases from J; bases unmatched to any gene: 10. The germline gives CDR1 LGHNA, CDR2 YSLEER.

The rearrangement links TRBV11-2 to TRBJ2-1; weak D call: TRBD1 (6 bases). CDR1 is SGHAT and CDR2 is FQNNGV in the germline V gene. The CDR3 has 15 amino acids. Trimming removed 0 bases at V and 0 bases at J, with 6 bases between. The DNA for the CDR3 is TGTGCCAGCAGCTTAGAGGACAGCTCCTACAATGAGCAGTTCTTC. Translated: CASSLEDSSYNEQFF.

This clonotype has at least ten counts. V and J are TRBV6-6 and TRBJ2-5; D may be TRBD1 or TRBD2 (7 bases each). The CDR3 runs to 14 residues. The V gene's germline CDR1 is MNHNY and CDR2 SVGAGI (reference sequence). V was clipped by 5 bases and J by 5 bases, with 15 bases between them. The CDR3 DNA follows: TGTGCCAGCAGTCGAACAGGGGAGGGGGAGACCCAGTACTTC. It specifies CASSRTGEGETQYF.

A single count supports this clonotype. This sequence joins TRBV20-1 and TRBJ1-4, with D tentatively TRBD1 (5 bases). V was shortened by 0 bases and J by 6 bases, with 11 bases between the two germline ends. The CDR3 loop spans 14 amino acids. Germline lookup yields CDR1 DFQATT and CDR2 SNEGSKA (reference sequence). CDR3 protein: CSAREGRDDEKLFF. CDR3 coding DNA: TGCAGTGCTAGAGAAGGCAGGGACGATGAAAAACTGTTTTTT.

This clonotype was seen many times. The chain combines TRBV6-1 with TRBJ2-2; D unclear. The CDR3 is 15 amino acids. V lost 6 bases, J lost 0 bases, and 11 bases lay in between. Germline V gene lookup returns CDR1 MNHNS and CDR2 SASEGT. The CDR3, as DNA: TGTGCCAGCAGCTCGGCCGGGTCGAACACCGGGGAGCTGTTTTTT. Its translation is CASSSAGSNTGELFF.

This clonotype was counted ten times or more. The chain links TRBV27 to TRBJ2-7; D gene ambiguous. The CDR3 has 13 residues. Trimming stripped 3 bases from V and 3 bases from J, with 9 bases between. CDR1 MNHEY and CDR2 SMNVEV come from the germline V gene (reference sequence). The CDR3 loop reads CASSFGTNYEQYF. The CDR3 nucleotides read TGTGCCAGCAGTTTCGGTACCAACTACGAGCAGTACTTC.

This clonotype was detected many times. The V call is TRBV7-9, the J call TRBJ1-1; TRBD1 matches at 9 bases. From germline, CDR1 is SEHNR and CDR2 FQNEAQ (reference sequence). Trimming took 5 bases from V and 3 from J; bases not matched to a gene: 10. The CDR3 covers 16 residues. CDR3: CASSTQGQGRDTEAFF. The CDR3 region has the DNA TGTGCCAGCAGCACCCAGGGACAGGGTCGGGACACTGAAGCTTTCTTT.

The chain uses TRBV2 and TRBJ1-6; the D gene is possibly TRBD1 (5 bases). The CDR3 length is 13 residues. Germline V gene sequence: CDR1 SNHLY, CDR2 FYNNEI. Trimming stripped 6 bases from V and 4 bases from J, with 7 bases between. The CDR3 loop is CASRQGYNSPLHF. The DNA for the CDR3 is TGTGCCAGCAGGCAGGGTTATAATTCACCCCTCCACTTT.

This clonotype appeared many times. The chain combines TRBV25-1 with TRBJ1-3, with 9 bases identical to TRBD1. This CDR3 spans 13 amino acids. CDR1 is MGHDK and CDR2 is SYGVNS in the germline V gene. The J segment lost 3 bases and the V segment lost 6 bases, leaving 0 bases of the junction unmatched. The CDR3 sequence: CASRGQGGNTIYF. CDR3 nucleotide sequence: TGTGCCAGCAGGGGACAGGGTGGAAACACCATATATTTT.

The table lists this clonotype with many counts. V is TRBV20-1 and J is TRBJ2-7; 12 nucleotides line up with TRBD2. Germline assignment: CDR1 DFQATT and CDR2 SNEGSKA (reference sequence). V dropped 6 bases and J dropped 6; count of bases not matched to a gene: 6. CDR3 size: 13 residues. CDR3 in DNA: TGCAGTGCGCGGACTAGCGGGACACCCGAGCAGTACTTC. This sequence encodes CSARTSGTPEQYF.

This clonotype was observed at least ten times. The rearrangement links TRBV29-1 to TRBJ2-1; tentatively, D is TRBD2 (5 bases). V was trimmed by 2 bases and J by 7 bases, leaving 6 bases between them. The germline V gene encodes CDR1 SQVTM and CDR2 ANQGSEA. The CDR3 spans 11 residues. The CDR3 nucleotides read TGCAGCGTTGAATCGGGGAATGAGCAGTTCTTC. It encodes CSVESGNEQFF.